This T cell receptor (beta chain) was observed in a study of regulatory T cells in long-lasting Graves disease. Trimming removed 0 bases from V and 3 bases from J, with 14 bases in between. Germline V CDR1 and CDR2: SQVTM, ANQGSEA. CDR3 length equals 15 residues. Time point in this sample: newly diagnosed GD, antithyroid drugs for less than 3 months. The authors made the TCR library using RNA they extracted from PBMCs. This clonotype was detected many times. Libraries of TCR beta came from iRepertoire HTBI primers plus Arm-PCR of CDR3 regions. TCRdb reprocessed the multiplex PCR reads with MiXCR, giving one entry per CDR3 protein. The sample has hundreds of thousands of distinct CDR3 sequences, 15% seen once. The sample was also linked to a second study, of T cells in Graves' hyperthyroidism and ophthalmopathy.

This clonotype was obtained from a woman between 40 and 55 years old with Graves disease. Sequencing was performed on peripheral blood mononuclear cells (PBMCs), taken at new diagnosis, from a patient treated with antithyroid drugs. The V call is TRBV29-1, the J call TRBJ1-2; D is unclear. DNA for the CDR3: TGCAGCGTTGAAGATCTTTTGAGGGTTGACTATGGCTACACCTTC. It codes for CSVEDLLRVDYGYTF.